This paragraph covers one T cell receptor (beta chain) sequence. No antigen is known for it. Distinct nucleotide sequences in the sample also encode this CDR3. This sample is part of a study of shared clonotypes between healthy human individuals. General observations from the study: Expectations were that clonotype sharing among donors would be affected by sequencing depth.

V was trimmed by 0 bases and J by 4 bases, leaving 3 bases between them. From germline, CDR1 is KGHSH and CDR2 LQKENI. The CDR3 consists of 12 residues. The deep-level immunoSEQ assay was used. Data came from immunoSEQ multiplex PCR; TCRdb stores just in-frame clones and leaves some out. The sample holds some 380,000 clones, 90% to 97% seen once. The sequenced sample consisted of memory CD8+ T cells sorted from blood. Subset: CD45RO+ cells pooled with CCR7-negative TemRA cells. The sequence was obtained from a man aged 25-45 years in good health. The chain joins TRBV18 to TRBJ1-2, with D unresolved. The CDR3 nucleotides are TGTGCCAGCTCACCACCAGGCTATGGCTACACCTTC. This sequence encodes CASSPPGYGYTF.